Below are 25 T cell receptor beta chains sequenced from a single sample in a study of technical replicates of blood from a few donors. Produced via immunoSEQ multiplex PCR; TCRdb's table is partial and in-frame only. The table records approximately 75,000 clones, around 97% of them present only once. Sample: T cells isolated from PBMCs. Receptors originate from a human donor in good health.

V and J are TRBV7-3 and TRBJ2-1, with D perhaps TRBD2 (5 bases). Trimming shortened V by 3 bases and J by 6 bases, and 15 bases separated the two germline ends. The CDR3 runs to 15 residues. Germline V gene sequence: CDR1 SGHTA, CDR2 FQGTGA. The CDR3 region has the DNA TGTGCCAGCAGCTTGTCGGCGGGTCCTCCCAATGAGCAGTTCTTC. Its protein product is CASSLSAGPPNEQFF.

The rearrangement uses TRBV11-2 and TRBJ2-1, with 9 bases fitting TRBD2. Germline trimming cut 1 base from V and 3 bases from J; bases unmatched to any gene: 1. The germline gives CDR1 SGHAT, CDR2 FQNNGV. The CDR3 loop spans 15 amino acids. Written as DNA, the CDR3 is TGTGCCAGCAGCTTAGCTAGCGGGAACTACAATGAGCAGTTCTTC. Amino acids: CASSLASGNYNEQFF.

CDR3: CASSPGSTNEKLFF. DNA of the CDR3: TGTGCCAGCAGCCCAGGGTCCACTAATGAAAAACTGTTTTTT. The chain joins TRBV5-4 to TRBJ1-4; maybe TRBD1 (5 bases). CDR1 and CDR2 from the germline V gene are SGHNT and YYREEE (reference sequence). V was trimmed by 4 bases and J by 2 bases, leaving 9 bases between them. The CDR3 consists of 14 residues.

The chain has TRBV13 and TRBJ2-7; 9 bases line up with TRBD1. V was clipped by 1 base and J by 3 bases; unmatched bases: 10. The V gene's germline CDR1 is PRHDT and CDR2 FYEKMQ (reference sequence). The CDR3 loop spans 17 amino acids. This CDR3 reads CASSLDEGGQGYYEQYF. For the CDR3, the DNA is TGTGCCAGCAGCTTAGACGAAGGGGGACAGGGATACTACGAGCAGTACTTC.

J is TRBJ1-1 and V is TRBV5-4; D perhaps matches TRBD1 (6 bases). The CDR3 runs to 15 residues. V was trimmed by 0 bases and J by 1 base, leaving 10 bases between them. Germline CDR1 and CDR2: SGHNT and YYREEE (reference sequence). The CDR3 nucleotides read TGTGCCAGCAGCTTGGTGGGGACACGGAACACTGAAGCTTTCTTT. Amino acids: CASSLVGTRNTEAFF.

The chain uses TRBV25-1 and TRBJ1-6; maybe TRBD1 (6 bases). Germline assignment: CDR1 MGHDK and CDR2 SYGVNS. V was cut by 0 bases and J by 9 bases, with 12 bases left in between. This CDR3 region has 15 residues. CDR3 loop: CASSEYTGTSSPLHF. CDR3 nucleotide sequence: TGTGCCAGCAGTGAATATACAGGGACAAGTTCACCCCTCCACTTT.

The chain links TRBV5-1 to TRBJ2-5, with 12 bases lining up with TRBD2. Germline loops: CDR1 SGHRS, CDR2 YFSETQ. V dropped 5 bases and J dropped 5; count of bases not matched to a gene: 4. The CDR3 has 14 residues. In nucleotides, the CDR3 is TGCGCCAGCAGGACTAGCGGGAGTTTGGAGACCCAGTACTTC. It encodes CASRTSGSLETQYF.

This rearrangement joins TRBV6-6 to TRBJ1-5; TRBD1 agrees at 8 bases. Looked up from germline, CDR1 is MNHNY and CDR2 is SVGAGI (reference sequence). Trimming cost V 4 bases and J 6 bases; bases outside gene matches: 11. The CDR3 is made up of 16 amino acids. CDR3 sequence: CASSLGGDRGGQPQHF. The CDR3 nucleotides are TGTGCCAGCAGTTTGGGGGGTGACAGGGGCGGTCAGCCCCAGCATTTT.

V usage is TRBV5-1 and J usage is TRBJ2-7, with a tentative D call TRBD1 (6 bases). CDR1 is SGHRS, CDR2 YFSETQ, per germline. Trimming left V 4 bases short and J 6 bases short, with 11 bases between. CDR3 length: 12 residues. Written as DNA, the CDR3 is TGCGCCAGCAGCACAGGGACACTCGAGCAGTACTTC. The encoded protein is CASSTGTLEQYF.

V and J are TRBV20-1 and TRBJ1-2; D ambiguous. This CDR3 contains 11 residues. V was cut by 3 bases and J by 4 bases, with 6 bases left in between. Germline CDR1 reads DFQATT; CDR2 reads SNEGSKA (reference sequence). This CDR3 reads CSARGRYGYTF. The CDR3 DNA reads TGCAGTGCTAGGGGCCGCTATGGCTACACCTTC.

The chain has TRBV5-4 and TRBJ2-5; the D gene is possibly TRBD1 (6 bases). The V gene lost 3 bases and the J gene lost 9 bases, with 18 bases spanning the gap. CDR1 is SGHNT and CDR2 is YYREEE in the germline V gene (reference sequence). The CDR3 is made up of 14 amino acids. CDR3 sequence (DNA): TGTGCCAGCAGCTCTACACAGGGTAAGGACGCCCAGTACTTC. Encoded protein: CASSSTQGKDAQYF.

J is TRBJ1-1 and V is TRBV30; D is uncertain. Germline CDR1 and CDR2: GTSNPN and SVGIG (reference sequence). This CDR3 region has 13 residues. V lost 1 base to trimming and J lost 1 base, with 7 bases between them. The CDR3 here is CAWSGGGNTEAFF. For the CDR3, the DNA is TGTGCCTGGAGTGGCGGAGGGAACACTGAAGCTTTCTTT.

The chain carries TRBV7-3 and TRBJ1-2; 10 nucleotides align to TRBD1. Looked up from germline, CDR1 is SGHTA and CDR2 is FQGTGA. The CDR3 runs 13 residues. With 4 bases clipped from V and 6 bases from J, the junction kept 2 bases outside the gene matches. CDR3 region: CASSWGQGNGYTF. Here the CDR3 DNA reads TGTGCCAGCAGCTGGGGACAGGGGAATGGCTACACCTTC.

The chain recombines TRBV30 with TRBJ1-1, with D possibly matching TRBD1 (5 bases). The CDR3 is made up of 13 amino acids. The germline CDR1 and CDR2 sequences are GTSNPN and SVGIG (reference sequence). Trimming shortened V by 1 base and J by 1 base, and 7 bases separated the two germline ends. The DNA for the CDR3 is TGTGCCTGGAGTGACGGGGGGAACACTGAAGCTTTCTTT. It codes for CAWSDGGNTEAFF.

The chain recombines TRBV10-2 with TRBJ2-7; D is uncertain. Germline CDR1 is WSHSY and CDR2 is SAAADI. V was pared by 4 bases and J by 4 bases, with 5 bases between. The length of the CDR3 is 11 residues. Here the CDR3 DNA reads TGCGCCAGCAGTGCCCAGTACGAGCAGTACTTC. It encodes CASSAQYEQYF.

The DNA for the CDR3 is TGTGCCAGCAGCTCCCCCGCGGGGGCAGAGACCCAGTACTTC. Amino acids: CASSSPAGAETQYF. This sequence joins TRBV5-4 and TRBJ2-5, with D perhaps matching TRBD2 (7 bases). In germline, CDR1 is SGHNT, CDR2 YYREEE (reference sequence). V lost 3 bases and J lost 4, with 13 bases in between. This CDR3 is 14 amino acids long.

This sequence joins TRBV30 and TRBJ1-5; D unclear. The length of the CDR3 is 14 residues. Germline V gene lookup returns CDR1 GTSNPN and CDR2 SVGIG (reference sequence). V was trimmed by 2 bases and J by 0 bases, leaving 8 bases between them. The CDR3 DNA follows: TGTGCCTGGAGTTCAACAGCTAGCAATCAGCCCCAGCATTTT. It is translated as CAWSSTASNQPQHF.

V gene TRBV5-6 combines with J gene TRBJ2-3, with 7 nucleotides matching TRBD1. Trimming removed 4 bases from V and 2 bases from J; junction bases left unmatched: 10. CDR3 length: 16 amino acids. Germline V gene data show CDR1 as SGHDT and CDR2 as YYEEEE. The CDR3 coding sequence is TGTGCCAGCAGCCCTATTATACAGGGGTACACAGATACGCAGTATTTT. It codes for CASSPIIQGYTDTQYF. The variable domain in full, with the rest retrieved from reference TRBV5-6 and TRBJ2-3, is DAGVTQSPTHLIKTRGQQVTLRCSPKSGHDTVSWYQQALGQGPQFIFQYYEEEERQRGNFPDRFSGHQFPNYSSELNVNALLLGDSALYLCASSPIIQGYTDTQYFGPGTRLTVL.

The V gene is TRBV7-2, the J gene TRBJ2-7, with 9 nucleotides matching TRBD2. From germline, CDR1 is SGHTA and CDR2 FQGNSA. Unmatched junction bases numbered 3, after V lost 6 bases and J lost 0 bases. The CDR3 totals 14 residues. DNA of the CDR3: TGTGCCAGCAGATCTAGCGGGACCTCCTACGAGCAGTACTTC. Protein sequence: CASRSSGTSYEQYF.

The chain combines TRBV9 with TRBJ2-4, with 7 bases aligning to TRBD1. Germline lookup yields CDR1 SGDLS and CDR2 YYNGEE. This CDR3 comprises 12 residues. The trim removed 0 bases at V and 14 bases at J, leaving 5 bases unmatched. The CDR3 region is CASSVAQGVKYF. The CDR3 DNA follows: TGTGCCAGCAGCGTAGCTCAGGGGGTGAAGTACTTC.

This clone appeared a single time. This rearrangement joins TRBV29-1 to TRBJ1-1; 7 bases line up with TRBD1. Germline CDR1 SQVTM, CDR2 ANQGSEA. The CDR3 runs 13 residues. Germline trimming cut 7 bases from V and 0 bases from J; bases unmatched to any gene: 5. CDR3 sequence (DNA): TGCAGCGCAGAACAGGGGATGAACACTGAAGCTTTCTTT. This encodes CSAEQGMNTEAFF.

This clone has just one count. The V call is TRBV7-6, the J call TRBJ2-3, with TRBD2 as a possible D gene (5 bases). Looked up from germline, CDR1 is SGHVS and CDR2 is FNYEAQ. The CDR3 is 14 amino acids. V gave up 3 bases and J gave up 1 base, with 8 bases separating them. Here the CDR3 DNA reads TGTGCCAGCAGCTTGGAAGCGGGCACAGATACGCAGTATTTT. It translates to CASSLEAGTDTQYF.

The chain couples TRBV11-2 to TRBJ1-1; D is perhaps TRBD1 (5 bases). V was shortened by 0 bases and J by 8 bases, with 10 bases between the two germline ends. This CDR3 has 13 amino acids. Germline V gene data show CDR1 as SGHAT and CDR2 as FQNNGV. Here the CDR3 reads CASSLDIGAEAFF. CDR3 sequence (DNA): TGTGCCAGCAGCTTAGATATAGGGGCAGAAGCTTTCTTT.

This clone was seen a single time. The chain employs TRBV27 and TRBJ2-6; no definite D call. CDR3 length: 14 amino acids. In germline, CDR1 is MNHEY, CDR2 SMNVEV (reference sequence). Trimming shortened V by 9 bases and J by 4 bases, and 13 bases separated the two germline ends. CDR3 amino acids: CASKPGGGANVLTF. DNA of the CDR3: TGTGCCAGTAAACCAGGTGGAGGGGCCAACGTCCTGACTTTC.

The chain is built from TRBV28 and TRBJ2-7; 7 bases agree with TRBD2. V was pared by 3 bases and J by 3 bases, with 8 bases of the junction left unmatched. The CDR3 totals 15 residues. Per the germline V gene, CDR1 is MDHEN and CDR2 is SYDVKM. CDR3 protein: CASSLETSRYYEQYF. The DNA of the CDR3 is TGTGCCAGCAGTTTGGAGACTAGCAGGTACTACGAGCAGTACTTC. Based on the CDR3 plus reference TRBV28 and TRBJ2-7, the full variable domain is DVKVTQSSRYLVKRTGEKVFLECVQDMDHENMFWYRQDPGLGLRLIYFSYDVKMKEKGDIPEGYSVSREKKERFSLILESASTNQTSMYLCASSLETSRYYEQYFGPGTRLTVT.